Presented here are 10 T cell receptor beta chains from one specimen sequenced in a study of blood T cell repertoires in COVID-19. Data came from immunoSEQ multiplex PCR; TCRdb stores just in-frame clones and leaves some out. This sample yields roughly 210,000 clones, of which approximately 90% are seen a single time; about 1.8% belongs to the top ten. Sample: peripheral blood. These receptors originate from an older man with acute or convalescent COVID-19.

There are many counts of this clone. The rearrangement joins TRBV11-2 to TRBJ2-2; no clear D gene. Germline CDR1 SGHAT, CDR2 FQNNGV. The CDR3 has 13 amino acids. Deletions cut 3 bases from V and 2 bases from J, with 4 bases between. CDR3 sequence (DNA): TGTGCCAGCAGCTTTATCAACACCGGGGAGCTGTTTTTT. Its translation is CASSFINTGELFF.

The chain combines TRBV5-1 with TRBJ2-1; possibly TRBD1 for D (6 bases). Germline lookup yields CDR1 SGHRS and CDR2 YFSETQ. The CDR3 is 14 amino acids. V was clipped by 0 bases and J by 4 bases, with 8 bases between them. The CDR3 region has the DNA TGCGCCAGCAGCTTGGAAGGACAGTACAATGAGCAGTTCTTC. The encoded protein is CASSLEGQYNEQFF.

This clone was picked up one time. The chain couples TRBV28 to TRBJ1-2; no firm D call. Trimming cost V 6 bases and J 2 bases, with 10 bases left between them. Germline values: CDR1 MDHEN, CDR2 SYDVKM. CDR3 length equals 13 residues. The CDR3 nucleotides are TGTGCCAGCAGGGAGGTAGGCAACTATGGCTACACCTTC. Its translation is CASREVGNYGYTF.

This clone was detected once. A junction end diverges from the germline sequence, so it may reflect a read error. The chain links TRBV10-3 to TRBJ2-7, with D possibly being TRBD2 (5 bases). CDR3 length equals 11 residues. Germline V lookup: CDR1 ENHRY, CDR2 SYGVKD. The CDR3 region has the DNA TGTGCCACCAGTCCCTCGGGGGAGCAGTACTTC. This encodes CATSPSGEQYF.

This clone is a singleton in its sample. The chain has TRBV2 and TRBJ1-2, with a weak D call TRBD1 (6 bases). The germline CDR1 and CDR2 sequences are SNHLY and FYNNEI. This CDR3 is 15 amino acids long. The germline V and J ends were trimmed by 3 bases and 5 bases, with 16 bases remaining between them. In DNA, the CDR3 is TGTGCCAGCAGTGAGGCCTACAGGGTAGGGTATGGCTACACCTTC. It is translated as CASSEAYRVGYGYTF.

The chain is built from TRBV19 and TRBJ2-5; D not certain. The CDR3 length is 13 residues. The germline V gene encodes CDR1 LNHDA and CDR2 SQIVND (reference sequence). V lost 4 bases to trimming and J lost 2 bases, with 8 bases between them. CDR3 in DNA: TGTGCCAGTAGTAGGCAGACTCAAGAGACCCAGTACTTC. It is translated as CASSRQTQETQYF.

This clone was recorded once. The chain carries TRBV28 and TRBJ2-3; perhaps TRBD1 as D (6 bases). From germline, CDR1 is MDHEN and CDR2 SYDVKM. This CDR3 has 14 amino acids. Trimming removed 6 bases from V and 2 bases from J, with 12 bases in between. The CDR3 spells CASSTGQNTDTQYF. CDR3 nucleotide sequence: TGTGCCAGCAGCACCGGACAGAACACAGATACGCAGTATTTT.

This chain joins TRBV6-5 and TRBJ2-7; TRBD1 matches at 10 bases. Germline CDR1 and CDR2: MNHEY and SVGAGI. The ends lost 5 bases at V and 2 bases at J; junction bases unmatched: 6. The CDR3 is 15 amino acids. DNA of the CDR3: TGTGCCAGCAGTCCCCAAGGGACAGGGGCCTACGAGCAGTACTTC. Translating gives CASSPQGTGAYEQYF.

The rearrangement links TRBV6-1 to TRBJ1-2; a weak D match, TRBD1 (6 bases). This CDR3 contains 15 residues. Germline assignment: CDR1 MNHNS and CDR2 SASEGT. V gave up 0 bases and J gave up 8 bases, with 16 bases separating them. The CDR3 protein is CASSEASGGPRGYTF. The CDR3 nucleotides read TGTGCCAGCAGTGAAGCTTCGGGGGGGCCTCGGGGCTACACCTTC.

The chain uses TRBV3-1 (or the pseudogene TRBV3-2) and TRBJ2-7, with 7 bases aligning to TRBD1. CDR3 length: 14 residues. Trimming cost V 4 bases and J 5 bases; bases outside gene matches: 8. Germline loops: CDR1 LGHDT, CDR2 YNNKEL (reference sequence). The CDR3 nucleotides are TGTGCCAGCAGCCCTGACAGGGTAGTCCACGAGCAGTACTTC. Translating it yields CASSPDRVVHEQYF.